The subject of this entry is one T cell receptor beta chain. CDR3 length: 15 amino acids. CDR1 is SGHNT and CDR2 is YYREEE in the germline V gene (reference sequence). Losses at the gene ends were 4 bases for V and 4 bases for J; bases not matched to a gene: 10. Each CDR3 protein gets one entry after TCRdb re-called the 5' RACE reads with MiXCR. This sample yields around 250,000 distinct CDR3 sequences, of which roughly 15% are seen a single time; around 2.2% belongs to the top ten. The sample belongs to a study of T-cell memory formation after mild COVID-19. This sequence was found in an adult woman who had mild COVID-19 (a few samples of this study predate the infection). Cell type and time point are not known. This chain joins TRBV5-4 and TRBJ1-2; TRBD1 matches 7 bases. Sample: PBMCs or a T cell subset sorted from them (not recorded which). The CDR3, as DNA: TGTGCCAGCAGCCAAGGGACAGATACCTTCTATGGCTACACCTTC. It encodes CASSQGTDTFYGYTF.